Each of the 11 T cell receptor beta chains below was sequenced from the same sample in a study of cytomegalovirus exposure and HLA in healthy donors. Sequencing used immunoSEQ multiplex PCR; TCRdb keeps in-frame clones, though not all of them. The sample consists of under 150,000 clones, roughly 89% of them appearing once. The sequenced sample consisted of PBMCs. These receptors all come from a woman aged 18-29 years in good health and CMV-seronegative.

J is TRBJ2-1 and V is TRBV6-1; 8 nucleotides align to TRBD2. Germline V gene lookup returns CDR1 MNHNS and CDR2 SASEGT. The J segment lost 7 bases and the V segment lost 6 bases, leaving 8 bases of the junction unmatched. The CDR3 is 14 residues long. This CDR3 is CASRSGSQLNEQFF. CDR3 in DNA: TGTGCCAGCAGAAGCGGGAGCCAGTTAAATGAGCAGTTCTTC.

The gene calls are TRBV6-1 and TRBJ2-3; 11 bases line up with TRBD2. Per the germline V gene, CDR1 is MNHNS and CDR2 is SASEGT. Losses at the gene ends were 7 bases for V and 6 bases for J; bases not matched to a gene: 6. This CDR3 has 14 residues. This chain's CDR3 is CASNLAGGPDTQYF. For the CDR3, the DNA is TGTGCCAGCAACCTAGCGGGGGGACCCGATACGCAGTATTTT.

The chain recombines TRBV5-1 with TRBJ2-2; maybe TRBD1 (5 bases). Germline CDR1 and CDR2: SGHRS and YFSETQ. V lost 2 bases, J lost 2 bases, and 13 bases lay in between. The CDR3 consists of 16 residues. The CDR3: CASSFSSGHNTGELFF. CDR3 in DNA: TGCGCCAGCAGCTTCTCGTCAGGGCATAACACCGGGGAGCTGTTTTTT.

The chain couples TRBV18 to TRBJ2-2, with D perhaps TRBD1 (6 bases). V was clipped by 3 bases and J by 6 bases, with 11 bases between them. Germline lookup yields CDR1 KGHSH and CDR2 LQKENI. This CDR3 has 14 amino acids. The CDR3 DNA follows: TGTGCCAGCTCACCGCCAGGGGTTCCCGGGGAGCTGTTTTTT. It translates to CASSPPGVPGELFF.

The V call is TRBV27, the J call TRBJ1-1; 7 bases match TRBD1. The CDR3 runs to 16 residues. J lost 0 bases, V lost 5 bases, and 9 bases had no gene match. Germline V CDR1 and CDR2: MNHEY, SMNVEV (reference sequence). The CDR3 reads CASSPIYRGVNTEAFF. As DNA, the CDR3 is TGTGCCAGCAGTCCGATTTACAGGGGCGTGAACACTGAAGCTTTCTTT.

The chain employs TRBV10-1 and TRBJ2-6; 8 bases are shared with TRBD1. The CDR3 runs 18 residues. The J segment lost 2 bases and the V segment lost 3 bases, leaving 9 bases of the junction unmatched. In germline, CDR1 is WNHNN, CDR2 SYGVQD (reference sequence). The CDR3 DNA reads TGCGCCAGCAGTGATTCTAGGACAGGGTTGACTGGGGCCAACGTCCTGACTTTC. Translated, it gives CASSDSRTGLTGANVLTF.

The CDR3 protein is CASSLDSTDTQYF. CDR3 sequence (DNA): TGTGCCAGCAGCTTAGACTCCACAGATACGCAGTATTTT. The chain employs TRBV7-7 and TRBJ2-3; D unresolved. Per germline, CDR1 SSHAT and CDR2 FNYEAQ (reference sequence). The V and J ends lost 1 base and 2 bases respectively, with 4 bases between them. The CDR3 sequence is 13 residues long.

CDR3 nucleotides: TGTGCCAGCAGTTTAGCCTTCAGAAGCTCCTACGAGCAGTACTTC. It translates to CASSLAFRSSYEQYF. This chain joins TRBV28 and TRBJ2-7, with D unresolved. Germline lookup yields CDR1 MDHEN and CDR2 SYDVKM. Trimming pared 2 bases from V and 0 bases from J, leaving 11 bases between. This CDR3 is built from 15 residues.

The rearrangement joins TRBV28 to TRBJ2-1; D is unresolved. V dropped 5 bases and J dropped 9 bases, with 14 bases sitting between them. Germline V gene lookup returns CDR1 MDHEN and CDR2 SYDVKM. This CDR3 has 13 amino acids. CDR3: CASSRGQPFEQFF. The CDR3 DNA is TGTGCCAGCAGTCGCGGCCAGCCTTTTGAGCAGTTCTTC.

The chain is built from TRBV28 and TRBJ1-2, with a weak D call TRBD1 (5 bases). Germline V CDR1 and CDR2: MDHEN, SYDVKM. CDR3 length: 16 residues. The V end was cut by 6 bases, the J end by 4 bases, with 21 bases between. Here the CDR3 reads CASSRGNRTPFYGYTF. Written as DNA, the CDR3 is TGTGCCAGCAGCCGCGGGAACAGGACTCCCTTCTATGGCTACACCTTC.

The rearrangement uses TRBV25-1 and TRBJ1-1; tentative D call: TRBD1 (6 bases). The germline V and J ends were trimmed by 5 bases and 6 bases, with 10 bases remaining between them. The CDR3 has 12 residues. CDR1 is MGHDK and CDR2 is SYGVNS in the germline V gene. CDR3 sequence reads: CASSPGQSEAFF. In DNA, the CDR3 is TGTGCCAGCAGTCCAGGACAGTCTGAAGCTTTCTTT.